This T cell receptor (beta chain) was sequenced for a study of T cell repertoires in cytomegalovirus infection. V lost 1 base and J 4 bases, leaving 8 bases between the germline ends. CDR3 length: 14 residues. TCRdb called the reads again in MiXCR, with one record for every CDR3 protein. The table includes about 740,000 distinct CDR3 sequences, 35% to 45% detected once. The rearrangement uses TRBV12-3 or TRBV12-4 and TRBJ1-5; D is unresolved. Sequenced input: PBMCs. The sequence came from a human donor in good health (CMV status not recorded). Some clones in this sample may be carry-over from other donors' samples. In nucleotides, the CDR3 is TGTGCCAGCAGTTTAGAGGCAGCTAATCAGCCCCAGCATTTT. It is translated as CASSLEAANQPQHF.